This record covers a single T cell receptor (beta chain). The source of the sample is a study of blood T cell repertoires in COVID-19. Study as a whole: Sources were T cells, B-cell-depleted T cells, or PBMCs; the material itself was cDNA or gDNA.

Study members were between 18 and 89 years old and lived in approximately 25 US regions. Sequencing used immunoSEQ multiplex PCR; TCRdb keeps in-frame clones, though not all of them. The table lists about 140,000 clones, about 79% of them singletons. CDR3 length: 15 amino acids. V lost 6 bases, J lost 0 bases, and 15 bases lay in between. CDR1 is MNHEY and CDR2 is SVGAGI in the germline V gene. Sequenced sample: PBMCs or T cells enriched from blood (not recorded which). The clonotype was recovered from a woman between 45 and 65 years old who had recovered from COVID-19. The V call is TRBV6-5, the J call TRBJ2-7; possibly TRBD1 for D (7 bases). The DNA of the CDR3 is TGTGCCAGCAGAGGCGGGGACAGTAACTCCTACGAGCAGTACTTC. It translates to CASRGGDSNSYEQYF.